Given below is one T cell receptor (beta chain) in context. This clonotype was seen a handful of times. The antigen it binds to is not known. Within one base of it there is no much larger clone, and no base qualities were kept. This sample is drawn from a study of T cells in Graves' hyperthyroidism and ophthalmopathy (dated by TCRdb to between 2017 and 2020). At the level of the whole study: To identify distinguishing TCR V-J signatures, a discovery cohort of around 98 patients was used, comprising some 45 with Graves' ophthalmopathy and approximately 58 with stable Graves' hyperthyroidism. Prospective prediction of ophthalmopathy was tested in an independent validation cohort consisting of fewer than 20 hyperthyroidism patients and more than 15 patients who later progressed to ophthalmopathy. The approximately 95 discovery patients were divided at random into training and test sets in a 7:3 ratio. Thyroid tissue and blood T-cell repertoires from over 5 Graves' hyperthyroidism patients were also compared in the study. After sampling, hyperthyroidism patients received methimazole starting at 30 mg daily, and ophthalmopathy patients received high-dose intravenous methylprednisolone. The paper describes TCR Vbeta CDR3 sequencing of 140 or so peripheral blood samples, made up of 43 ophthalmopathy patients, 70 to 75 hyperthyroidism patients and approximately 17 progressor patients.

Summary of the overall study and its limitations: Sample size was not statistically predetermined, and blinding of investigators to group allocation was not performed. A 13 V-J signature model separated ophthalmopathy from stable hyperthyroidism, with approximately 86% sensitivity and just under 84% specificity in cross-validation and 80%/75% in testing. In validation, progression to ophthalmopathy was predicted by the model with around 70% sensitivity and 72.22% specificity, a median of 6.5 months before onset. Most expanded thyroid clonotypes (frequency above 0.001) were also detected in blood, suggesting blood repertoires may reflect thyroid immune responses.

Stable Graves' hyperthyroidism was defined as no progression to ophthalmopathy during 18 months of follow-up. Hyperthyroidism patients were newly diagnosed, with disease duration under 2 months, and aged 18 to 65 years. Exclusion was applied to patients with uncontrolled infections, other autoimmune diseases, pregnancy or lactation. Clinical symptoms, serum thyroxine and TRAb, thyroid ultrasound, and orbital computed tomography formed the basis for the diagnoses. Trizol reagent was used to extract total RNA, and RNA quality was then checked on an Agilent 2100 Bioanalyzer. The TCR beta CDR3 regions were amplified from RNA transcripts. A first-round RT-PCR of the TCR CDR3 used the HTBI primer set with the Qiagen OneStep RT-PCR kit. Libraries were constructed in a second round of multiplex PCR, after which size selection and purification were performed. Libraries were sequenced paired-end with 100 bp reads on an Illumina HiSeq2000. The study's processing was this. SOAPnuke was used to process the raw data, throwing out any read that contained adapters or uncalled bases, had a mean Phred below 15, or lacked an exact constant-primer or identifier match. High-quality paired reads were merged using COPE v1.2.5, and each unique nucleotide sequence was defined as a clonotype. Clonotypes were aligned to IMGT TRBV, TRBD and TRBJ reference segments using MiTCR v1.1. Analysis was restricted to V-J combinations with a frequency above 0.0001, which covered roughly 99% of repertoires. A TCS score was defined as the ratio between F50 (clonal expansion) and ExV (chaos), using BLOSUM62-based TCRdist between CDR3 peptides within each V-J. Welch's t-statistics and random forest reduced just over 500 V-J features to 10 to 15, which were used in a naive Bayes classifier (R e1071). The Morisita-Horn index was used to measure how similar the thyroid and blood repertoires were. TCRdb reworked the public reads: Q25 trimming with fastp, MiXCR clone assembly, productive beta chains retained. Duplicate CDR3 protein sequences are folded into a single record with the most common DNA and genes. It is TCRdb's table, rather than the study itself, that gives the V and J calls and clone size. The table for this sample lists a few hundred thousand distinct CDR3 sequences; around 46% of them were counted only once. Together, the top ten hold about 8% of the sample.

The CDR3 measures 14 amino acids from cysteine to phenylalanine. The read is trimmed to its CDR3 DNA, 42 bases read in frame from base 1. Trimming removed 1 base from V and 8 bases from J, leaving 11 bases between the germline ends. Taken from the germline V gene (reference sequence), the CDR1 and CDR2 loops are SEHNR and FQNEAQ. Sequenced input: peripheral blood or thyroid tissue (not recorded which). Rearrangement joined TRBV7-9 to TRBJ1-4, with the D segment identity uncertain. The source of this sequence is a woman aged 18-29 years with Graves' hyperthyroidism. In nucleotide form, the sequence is TGTGCCAGCAGCTTAGTTGGCGGAACAGAAAAACTGTTTTTT. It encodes CASSLVGGTEKLFF.